One and the same sample provided the 9 T cell receptor beta chains below, sequenced in a study of T cells in Graves' hyperthyroidism and ophthalmopathy (dated by TCRdb to the late 2010s). Libraries were prepared through multiplex PCR. Data came from an Illumina HiSeq 2000. The TCR beta CDR3 regions were amplified from the RNA transcripts. A first-round RT-PCR of the TCR CDR3 used the HTBI primer set with the Qiagen OneStep RT-PCR kit. Using fastp at Q25 and MiXCR, TCRdb reprocessed the public reads and kept productive beta chains. Every distinct CDR3 protein forms one entry, paired with its most common genes and DNA. This sample holds hundreds of thousands of distinct CDR3 sequences; about 20% were observed only once. The top ten clonotypes cover approximately 48% of the sample. The source material was blood. All receptors derive from a man aged 35 to 55 with Graves' ophthalmopathy.

There are many counts of this clonotype. The rearrangement links TRBV2 to TRBJ2-5; D may be TRBD1 or TRBD2 (6 bases each). The germline V gene encodes CDR1 SNHLY and CDR2 FYNNEI. V dropped 6 bases and J dropped 5 bases, with 13 bases sitting between them. The CDR3 totals 13 residues. The CDR3 DNA reads TGTGCCAGCAGGATCGGGGGCGGGGAGACCCAGTACTTC. Translation: CASRIGGGETQYF.

V gene TRBV7-2 combines with J gene TRBJ1-6; D uncertain. The germline V and J ends were trimmed by 1 base and 5 bases, with 9 bases remaining between them. Germline V gene sequence: CDR1 SGHTA, CDR2 FQGNSA. The CDR3 covers 15 residues. CDR3 region: CASSLGSFDNSPLHF. Written as DNA, the CDR3 is TGTGCCAGCAGCTTAGGGTCCTTTGATAATTCACCCCTCCACTTT.

This clonotype was seen ten or more times. V gene TRBV4-2 combines with J gene TRBJ2-7, with TRBD2 matching 14 bases. With V trimmed by 3 bases and J by 5 bases, 6 bases remained unmatched. CDR3 length: 16 residues. Germline V lookup: CDR1 LGHNA, CDR2 YNFKEQ. CDR3 in amino acids: CASSQGGTSGRNEQYF. The CDR3 DNA sequence: TGTGCCAGCAGCCAGGGAGGGACTAGCGGGAGAAACGAGCAGTACTTC.

This clonotype has just a few counts. CDR3 sequence: CASRRGLNYGYTF. The CDR3 DNA is TGTGCCAGCAGAAGGGGGCTTAACTATGGCTACACCTTC. The V and J genes are TRBV6-4 and TRBJ1-2; TRBD1 matches 7 bases. The CDR3 covers 13 residues. With V trimmed by 6 bases and J by 1 base, 2 bases remained unmatched. Germline CDR1 reads MRHNA; CDR2 reads SNTAGT.

The table lists this clonotype with many counts. The chain couples TRBV5-1 to TRBJ1-1; 10 positions match TRBD1. The CDR3 totals 15 residues. Germline-derived CDR1 and CDR2 are SGHRS and YFSETQ. The ends lost 1 base at V and 5 bases at J; junction bases unmatched: 5. CDR3 nucleotide sequence: TGCGCCAGCAGCTTGATCGGACAGGGGGGGACTGAAGCTTTCTTT. It yields the protein CASSLIGQGGTEAFF.

The chain uses TRBV6-1 and TRBJ2-7; D tentatively fits TRBD1 or TRBD2 (6 bases each). V was cut by 3 bases and J by 3 bases, with 15 bases left in between. CDR3 length: 15 amino acids. The germline V gene has CDR1 MNHNS and CDR2 SASEGT. In DNA form, the CDR3 reads TGTGCCAGCAGTGATGTCTGGGGGGCGGACTACGAGCAGTACTTC. It is translated as CASSDVWGADYEQYF.

The V and J genes are TRBV7-6 and TRBJ2-6, with TRBD1 matching over 7 bases. The V and J ends lost 0 bases and 1 base, in that order; junction bases with no gene match: 6. CDR1 SGHVS and CDR2 FNYEAQ come from the germline V gene. This CDR3 is built from 18 residues. The CDR3 loop reads CASSLAIAQGSGANVLTF. The CDR3 DNA is TGTGCCAGCAGCTTAGCTATCGCACAGGGGTCTGGGGCCAACGTCCTGACTTTC.

This clonotype occurred many times. The chain links TRBV20-1 to TRBJ2-7; D perhaps matches TRBD2 (6 bases). Looked up from germline, CDR1 is DFQATT and CDR2 is SNEGSKA (reference sequence). The CDR3 is 14 amino acids. V lost 6 bases and J 4 bases, leaving 19 bases between the germline ends. The CDR3 loop reads CSAPHPGGAYEQYF. In DNA, the CDR3 is TGCAGTGCCCCCCACCCCGGCGGGGCTTACGAGCAGTACTTC.

Of note for this clonotype: This may arise from a read error, as a much more abundant clone is one base away. The chain recombines TRBV20-1 with TRBJ1-1, with TRBD1 as a possible D gene (5 bases). The CDR3 consists of 11 residues. Looked up from germline, CDR1 is DFQATT and CDR2 is SNEGSKA (reference sequence). For the CDR3, the DNA is TGCAGTGCTAGATGGGGGACTGAAGCTCTCTTT. As protein: CSARWGTEALF.